The entry below describes one T cell receptor (beta chain). What it recognizes is unknown. It was with 60 Vbeta and 13 Jbeta primers that the PCR ran. Measured with immunoSEQ multiplex PCR; TCRdb has only the in-frame clones, and not every one. Seen here are 75,000 to 95,000 clones, around 79% observed once, and the top ten hold roughly 4.5%. The data derive from a study of cytomegalovirus exposure and HLA in healthy donors. Overall study findings and caveats: A later analysis appeared to link common viral pathogens to several of the most significant clusters. In vitro work confirmed that a few CMV-associated chains recognize CMV antigens. Researchers reported in a later analysis that a missense DCLRE1C variant was tied to TCR beta V- and J-gene trimming.

The clonotype originates from a middle-aged woman in good health and CMV-seropositive. The sequenced sample was PBMCs.

The CDR3 is CASSHGTGSGEKLFF. CDR3 nucleotides: TGTGCCAGCAGCCACGGGACAGGCTCGGGTGAAAAACTGTTTTTT. The chain has TRBV14 and TRBJ1-4; 8 bases are shared with TRBD1. Germline V gene lookup returns CDR1 SGHDN and CDR2 FVKESK. V lost 3 bases, J lost 7 bases, and 7 bases stayed unmatched. The CDR3 is made up of 15 amino acids.